A single sample is the source of the 17 T cell receptor beta chains below, sequenced in a study of T cells after somatic rescue of genetic block. Sequencing used immunoSEQ multiplex PCR; TCRdb keeps in-frame clones, though not all of them. This table holds roughly 67,000 clones, under 95% found once. The specimen was peripheral blood mononuclear cells (PBMCs). The source of these receptors is a middle-aged man.

The chain couples TRBV5-1 to TRBJ2-1; D might be TRBD2 (5 bases). CDR3 length equals 15 residues. The V gene's germline CDR1 is SGHRS and CDR2 YFSETQ. The V gene lost 0 bases and the J gene lost 5 bases, with 12 bases spanning the gap. CDR3 region: CASSLGTGTDNEQFF. The CDR3 bases are TGCGCCAGCAGCTTGGGGACGGGAACGGACAATGAGCAGTTCTTC.

This clone was observed a single time. The chain joins TRBV28 to TRBJ2-7, with 10 bases fitting TRBD1. Germline V gene sequence: CDR1 MDHEN, CDR2 SYDVKM. The CDR3 extends over 13 amino acids. The V and J ends lost 4 bases and 3 bases, in that order; junction bases with no gene match: 0. CDR3 bases: TGTGCCAGCAGTTGGGACAGGGGCTACGAGCAGTACTTC. Amino acids: CASSWDRGYEQYF.

In DNA, the CDR3 is TGTGCCAGCAGCGTAGGCGGGGGGTCCTACAATGAGCAGTTCTTC. It is translated as CASSVGGGSYNEQFF. The chain combines TRBV9 with TRBJ2-1, with 8 bases lining up with TRBD2. V shed 0 bases, J shed 1 base, and the junction held 0 bases outside the gene matches. The germline CDR1 and CDR2 sequences are SGDLS and YYNGEE. This CDR3 has 15 residues.

This chain connects TRBV7-9 to TRBJ1-2; 7 bases are a match to TRBD1. Germline values: CDR1 SEHNR, CDR2 FQNEAQ (reference sequence). Losses at the gene ends were 7 bases for V and 6 bases for J; bases not matched to a gene: 8. The CDR3 totals 13 residues. DNA of the CDR3: TGTGCCAGCACGAAAACAGGGGTCGATGGCTACACCTTC. Protein: CASTKTGVDGYTF.

V usage is TRBV7-9 and J usage is TRBJ2-7, with 10 nucleotides matching TRBD1. This CDR3 has 15 amino acids. V lost 4 bases to trimming and J lost 4 bases; unmatched junction nucleotides: 7. Germline-derived CDR1 and CDR2 are SEHNR and FQNEAQ (reference sequence). The CDR3 is CASSSDGDRGYEQYF. The CDR3 coding sequence is TGTGCCAGCAGCTCGGACGGGGACAGGGGTTACGAGCAGTACTTC.

The rearrangement links TRBV27 to TRBJ1-1; 8 bases map to TRBD1. Germline V gene sequence: CDR1 MNHEY, CDR2 SMNVEV (reference sequence). This CDR3 comprises 14 residues. With 6 bases clipped from V and 4 bases from J, the junction kept 7 bases outside the gene matches. The CDR3 sequence: CASRGAGGGTEAFF. The CDR3 DNA reads as TGTGCCAGCAGAGGGGCAGGGGGCGGCACTGAAGCTTTCTTT.

J is TRBJ2-7 and V is TRBV6-5; 13 nucleotides line up with TRBD2. There are 15 residues in the CDR3. Trimming took 0 bases from V and 6 from J; bases not matched to a gene: 2. From germline, CDR1 is MNHEY and CDR2 SVGAGI. The CDR3 is CASSYSRLAGGEQYF. The CDR3 nucleotides read TGTGCCAGCAGTTACTCCCGACTAGCGGGAGGCGAGCAGTACTTC.

The V and J genes are TRBV28 and TRBJ2-6; D remains unclear. The CDR3 totals 17 residues. V was clipped by 4 bases and J by 0 bases, with 13 bases between them. Germline V gives CDR1 MDHEN, CDR2 SYDVKM. CDR3 region: CASSSPPRSSGANVLTF. In DNA, the CDR3 is TGTGCCAGCAGTTCACCCCCCAGGAGCTCTGGGGCCAACGTCCTGACTTTC.

This clone came up once. This sequence joins TRBV5-8 and TRBJ2-6; D not certain. The CDR3 runs 16 residues. CDR1 is SGHTS and CDR2 is YDEGEE in the germline V gene. Trimming shortened V by 4 bases and J by 0 bases, and 11 bases separated the two germline ends. The CDR3 loop reads CASSPTYSSGANVLTF. In DNA, the CDR3 is TGTGCCAGCAGCCCAACTTATAGCTCTGGGGCCAACGTCCTGACTTTC. Full variable domain (outside the CDR3, taken from reference TRBV5-8 and TRBJ2-6): EAGVTQSPTHLIKTRGQQATLRCSPISGHTSVYWYQQALGLGLQFLLWYDEGEERNRGNFPPRFSGRQFPNYSSELNVNALELEDSALYLCASSPTYSSGANVLTFGAGSRLTVL.

In the case of this clone: The sample holds other DNA sequences that translate to the same CDR3. V and J are TRBV18 and TRBJ2-3, with D hard to call. This CDR3 region has 13 residues. Germline CDR1 reads KGHSH; CDR2 reads LQKENI. V lost 1 base and J lost 1, with 3 bases in between. The CDR3 region has the DNA TGTGCCAGCTCACCACGGCGCACAGATACGCAGTATTTT. Translated, it gives CASSPRRTDTQYF.

The chain joins TRBV6-6 to TRBJ2-3; D gene unclear. Trimming pared 0 bases from V and 6 bases from J, leaving 13 bases between. CDR1 and CDR2 from the germline V gene are MNHNY and SVGAGI (reference sequence). The CDR3 has 15 residues. The CDR3 coding sequence is TGTGCCAGCAGTTACTCGAGCAGATACGCGGATACGCAGTATTTT. This translates into CASSYSSRYADTQYF.

The V gene is TRBV28, the J gene TRBJ2-5; TRBD1 agrees at 9 bases. The germline V gene has CDR1 MDHEN and CDR2 SYDVKM. The junction had 13 bases not matched to a gene; V was cut back by 3 bases and J by 5 bases. There are 17 residues in the CDR3. The CDR3 DNA reads as TGTGCCAGCAGTTTGCCAGAACAGGGGGCGGCTTGGGAGACCCAGTACTTC. It yields the protein CASSLPEQGAAWETQYF.

This clone showed up just a few times. The V call is TRBV28, the J call TRBJ1-5; maybe TRBD1 (5 bases). V shed 5 bases and J shed 4 bases, with 18 bases lying between them. CDR1 and CDR2 from the germline V gene are MDHEN and SYDVKM. This CDR3 has 16 amino acids. The CDR3 sequence is CASSPWGKGDNQPQHF. Written as DNA, the CDR3 is TGTGCCAGCAGTCCATGGGGGAAAGGGGATAATCAGCCCCAGCATTTT. Based on the CDR3 plus reference TRBV28 and TRBJ1-5, the full variable domain is DVKVTQSSRYLVKRTGEKVFLECVQDMDHENMFWYRQDPGLGLRLIYFSYDVKMKEKGDIPEGYSVSREKKERFSLILESASTNQTSMYLCASSPWGKGDNQPQHFGDGTRLSIL.

V usage is TRBV19 and J usage is TRBJ2-5; D possibly uses TRBD1 or TRBD2 (6 bases each). Germline lookup yields CDR1 LNHDA and CDR2 SQIVND (reference sequence). This CDR3 has 15 amino acids. V dropped 1 base and J dropped 1 base, with 10 bases sitting between them. This CDR3 reads CASSIGGATQETQYF. The CDR3 bases are TGTGCCAGTAGTATAGGGGGGGCGACCCAAGAGACCCAGTACTTC.

The rearrangement joins TRBV6-1 to TRBJ2-7; the D is unclear. From germline, CDR1 is MNHNS and CDR2 SASEGT. Trimming stripped 3 bases from V and 2 bases from J, with 5 bases between. This CDR3 contains 12 residues. DNA of the CDR3: TGTGCCAGCAGTGACCAGGCCTACGAGCAGTACTTC. Translated: CASSDQAYEQYF.

This clone was seen once. The CDR3 DNA is TGTGCCAGCAGCTTAGTTGCGGGAGTCTACAATGAGCAGTTCTTC. As protein: CASSLVAGVYNEQFF. This rearrangement joins TRBV7-8 to TRBJ2-1, with 7 bases fitting TRBD2. The CDR3 loop spans 15 amino acids. The V and J ends lost 1 base and 3 bases, in that order; junction bases with no gene match: 3. Germline V CDR1 and CDR2: SGHVS, FQNEAQ. Full variable domain (missing parts from reference TRBV7-8 and TRBJ2-1): GAGVSQSPRYKVAKRGQDVALRCDPISGHVSLFWYQQALGQGPEFLTYFQNEAQLDKSGLPSDRFFAERPEGSVSTLKIQRTQQEDSAVYLCASSLVAGVYNEQFFGPGTRLTVL.

This CDR3 is CASSRLPGASYEQYF. CDR3 coding DNA: TGTGCCAGCAGCCGCCTCCCGGGGGCGTCCTACGAGCAGTACTTC. V gene TRBV7-3 combines with J gene TRBJ2-7; D may be TRBD1 or TRBD2 (6 bases each). CDR1 is SGHTA, CDR2 FQGTGA, per germline. The V and J ends lost 5 bases and 1 base respectively, with 15 bases between them. The CDR3 covers 15 residues.